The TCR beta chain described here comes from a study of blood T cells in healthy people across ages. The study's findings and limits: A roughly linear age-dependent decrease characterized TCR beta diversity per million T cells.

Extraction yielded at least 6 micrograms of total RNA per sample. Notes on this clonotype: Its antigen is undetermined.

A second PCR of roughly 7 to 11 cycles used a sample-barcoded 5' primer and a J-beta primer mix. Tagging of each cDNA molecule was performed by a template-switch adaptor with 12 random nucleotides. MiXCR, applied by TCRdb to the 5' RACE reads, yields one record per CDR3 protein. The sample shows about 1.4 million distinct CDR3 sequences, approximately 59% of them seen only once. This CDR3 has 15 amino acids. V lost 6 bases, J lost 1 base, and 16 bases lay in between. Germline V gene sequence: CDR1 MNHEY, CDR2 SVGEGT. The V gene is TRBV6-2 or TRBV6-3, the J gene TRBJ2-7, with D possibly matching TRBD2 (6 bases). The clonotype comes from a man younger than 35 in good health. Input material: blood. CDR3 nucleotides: TGTGCCAGCAGCGATCCGGCGGGGTCTTCCTACGAGCAGTACTTC. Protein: CASSDPAGSSYEQYF.